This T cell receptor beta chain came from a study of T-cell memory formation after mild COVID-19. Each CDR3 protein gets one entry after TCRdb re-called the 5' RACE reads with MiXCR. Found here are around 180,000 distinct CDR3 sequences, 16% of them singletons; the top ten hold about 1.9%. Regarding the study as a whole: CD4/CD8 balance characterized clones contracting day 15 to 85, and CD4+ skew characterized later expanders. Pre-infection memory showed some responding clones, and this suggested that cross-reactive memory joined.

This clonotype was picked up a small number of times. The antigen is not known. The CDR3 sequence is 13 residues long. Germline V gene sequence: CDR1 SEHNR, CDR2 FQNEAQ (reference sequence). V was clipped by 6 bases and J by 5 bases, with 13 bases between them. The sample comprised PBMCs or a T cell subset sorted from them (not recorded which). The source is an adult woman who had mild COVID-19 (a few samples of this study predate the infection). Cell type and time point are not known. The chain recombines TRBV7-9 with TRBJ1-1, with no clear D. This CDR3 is CASSLRAGTEAFF. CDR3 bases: TGTGCCAGCAGTCTGAGGGCGGGGACTGAAGCTTTCTTT.